This T cell receptor (beta chain) was retrieved from a study of early T cells in non-severe SARS-CoV-2 infection. Germline lookup yields CDR1 SGDLS and CDR2 YYNGEE. Trimming cost V 4 bases and J 4 bases, with 12 bases left between them. CDR3 length equals 14 residues. Individual cDNA molecules received unique molecular identifiers during library preparation. TCRdb fed the 5' RACE reads into MiXCR, producing one record per CDR3 protein. The table records around 99,000 distinct CDR3 sequences, about 15% of them present only once. Sequences were derived from whole blood, sampled at baseline. The origin of this receptor is an adult who was a healthcare worker with PCR-confirmed SARS-CoV-2 infection or an uninfected control (not recorded which). V gene TRBV9 combines with J gene TRBJ2-1; D is possibly TRBD1 (6 bases). CDR3 in amino acids: CASSNTGIYNEQFF. The CDR3 DNA follows: TGTGCCAGCAGCAACACAGGGATTTACAATGAGCAGTTCTTC.